This T cell receptor (beta chain) is from a study of early T cells in non-severe SARS-CoV-2 infection. Individual cDNA molecules each received unique molecular identifiers attached to them. One entry per CDR3 protein results from TCRdb running MiXCR on the 5' RACE reads. The repertoire includes about 45,000 distinct CDR3 sequences, around a tenth of them detected once, and about a fifth sits in the top ten. V lost 1 base and J 3 bases, leaving 12 bases between the germline ends. The CDR3 has 15 residues. Germline V gives CDR1 MDHEN, CDR2 SYDVKM. This receptor was obtained from an adult who was a healthcare worker with PCR-confirmed SARS-CoV-2 infection or an uninfected control (not recorded which). Sequencing input: whole blood. The chain employs TRBV28 and TRBJ1-2; D is possibly TRBD1 (6 bases). For the CDR3, the DNA is TGTGCCAGCAGTTTATCTCTACAGGGCGACTATGGCTACACCTTC. Translating it yields CASSLSLQGDYGYTF.